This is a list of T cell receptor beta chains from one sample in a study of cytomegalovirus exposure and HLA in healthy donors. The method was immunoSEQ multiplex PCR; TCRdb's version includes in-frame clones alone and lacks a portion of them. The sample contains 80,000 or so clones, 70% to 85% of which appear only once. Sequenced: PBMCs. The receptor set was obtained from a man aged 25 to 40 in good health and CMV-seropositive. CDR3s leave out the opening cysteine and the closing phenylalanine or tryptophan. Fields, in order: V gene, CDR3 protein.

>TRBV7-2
ASSLALVGINQPQH
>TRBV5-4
ASSLDGGETQY
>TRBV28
ASSPPVRGYEQY
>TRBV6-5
ASSYGAGEQY
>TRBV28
ASRRTGTSGPNEQF
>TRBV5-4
ASSPKGGGAYEQY
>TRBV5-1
ASSLSQVDTEAF
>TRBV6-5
ASRPGPEGYGYT
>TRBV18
ASSPGQNTEAF
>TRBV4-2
ASSQTGGNEKLF
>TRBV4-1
ASSQEITGPYGYP
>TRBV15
ATSRGTRGDTQY
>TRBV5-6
ASSLGHQEGGYT
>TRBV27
ASSAGTSVSSGTQY
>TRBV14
ASSPLGQGAGTEAF
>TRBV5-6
ASSGTHSTSAFETQY
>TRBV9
ASRAGSSYNSPLH
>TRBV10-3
AISESGANNSPLH
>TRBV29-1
SGDGRPNTGELF
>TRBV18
ASSLDRGRQPQH
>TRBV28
ASSFRPRGGNQPQH
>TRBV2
ASSTNRNTEAF
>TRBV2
ASSEPRTRGFNEKLF
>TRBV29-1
SVDSRTNYGYP
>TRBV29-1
SVAETSADTQY
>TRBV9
ASSVDSFGGNTIY
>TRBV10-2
ASSVLSNQPQH
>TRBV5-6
ASSPATSGVGSETQY
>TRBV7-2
ASSFSTSGNERY
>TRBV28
ASSLNRLLVREQY
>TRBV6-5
ASVNPGHGGEQY
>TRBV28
ASSSGSHFLYGYT
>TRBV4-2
ASSPRTSGSEQY
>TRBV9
ASSRDVKTGELF
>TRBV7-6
ASSPLGAGQNSPLH
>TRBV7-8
ASSLAEMTYEQY
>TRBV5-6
ASSLTRTEAF
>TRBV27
ASSLSLAGDPDTQY
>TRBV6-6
ASTLGGKLF
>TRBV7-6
ASSLYESSYEQY
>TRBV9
ASSDRTSGSTDTQY
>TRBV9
ASSALDRVGTEAF
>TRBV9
ASSVQASNTEAF
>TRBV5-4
ASSSQITNEQY
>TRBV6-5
ASSSVAGAYNEQF
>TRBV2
ASGRETRNQPQH
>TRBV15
ATSRATGSFYEQY
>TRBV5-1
ASSLGGNTEAF
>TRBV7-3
ASSLTPGTEAF
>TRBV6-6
ATLPFGNQPQH
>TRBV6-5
ASSPGLFSNQPQH
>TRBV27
ASSLWLAGAYNEQF
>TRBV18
ASSTPEMNTEAF
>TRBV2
ASGGDTGELF